This TCR beta chain came from a study of cytomegalovirus exposure and HLA in healthy donors. Study as a whole: The use of the same platform for the approximately 130 validation repertoires and the roughly 630 first-cohort repertoires was reported by a later analysis.

Unmatched junction bases numbered 9, after V lost 5 bases and J lost 2 bases. Germline assignment: CDR1 MDHEN and CDR2 SYDVKM. CDR3 length equals 15 residues. The protocol was immunoSEQ multiplex PCR, while the TCRdb copy is restricted to in-frame clones and leaves out a portion. The table shows some 120,000 clones, with almost 90% occurring only once. This receptor was obtained from a man aged 25 to 40 in good health and CMV-seronegative. The sequencing input was PBMCs. The chain joins TRBV28 to TRBJ2-7, with 7 bases matching TRBD1. The CDR3 DNA reads TGTGCCAGCAGTCCGTTGGCACAGGGGACCTACGAGCAGTACTTC. This translates into CASSPLAQGTYEQYF.